These 15 T cell receptor beta chains originate from one sample sequenced in a study of technical replicates of blood from four donors. Sequenced by immunoSEQ multiplex PCR; TCRdb stores in-frame clones only, minus some. The sample has fewer than 95,000 clones; roughly 94% are singletons. The sequenced sample was T cells isolated from PBMCs. These receptors originate from a human donor in good health.

The chain recombines TRBV7-7 with TRBJ2-2, with TRBD1 matching over 7 bases. V lost 6 bases, J lost 0 bases, and 13 bases stayed unmatched. Germline V gene data show CDR1 as SSHAT and CDR2 as FNYEAQ (reference sequence). CDR3 size: 18 residues. DNA of the CDR3: TGTGCCAGCAGATTGTATGATGGGACAGTCACGAACACCGGGGAGCTGTTTTTT. Translation: CASRLYDGTVTNTGELFF.

The chain uses TRBV6-1 and TRBJ2-7; 11 bases match TRBD2. The germline V gene has CDR1 MNHNS and CDR2 SASEGT. V lost 3 bases and J lost 1; bases outside the gene matches: 17. This CDR3 is built from 20 residues. CDR3 sequence (DNA): TGTGCCAGCAGTGACGGAACAGCCCCCACCGGGACTAGCGGTTCCTACGAGCAGTACTTC. It specifies CASSDGTAPTGTSGSYEQYF.

This chain uses TRBV19 with TRBJ2-7; D gene uncertain. Germline CDR1 reads LNHDA; CDR2 reads SQIVND (reference sequence). V lost 6 bases to trimming and J lost 2 bases, with 11 bases between them. The CDR3 loop spans 13 amino acids. The chain's CDR3 is CASSQRFTYEQYF. CDR3 nucleotide sequence: TGTGCCAGTAGCCAGCGTTTCACCTACGAGCAGTACTTC.

This clone came up once. The chain carries TRBV7-2 and TRBJ1-2, with D tentatively TRBD1 (5 bases). This CDR3 region has 12 residues. The germline V gene has CDR1 SGHTA and CDR2 FQGNSA. V lost 5 bases and J lost 7, with 11 bases in between. As DNA, the CDR3 is TGTGCCAGCAGCCGCGGGGGGGTTGGCTACACCTTC. Translation: CASSRGGVGYTF.

V is TRBV4-2 and J is TRBJ2-3, with a tentative D call TRBD1 (6 bases). The V end was cut by 1 base, the J end by 6 bases, with 8 bases between. The CDR3 totals 13 residues. Germline CDR1 LGHNA, CDR2 YNFKEQ. The CDR3 loop reads CASSQGGLDTQYF. The CDR3 DNA reads as TGTGCCAGCAGCCAAGGGGGGCTCGATACGCAGTATTTT.

The rearrangement uses TRBV10-3 and TRBJ1-1, with D unresolved. V lost 5 bases to trimming and J lost 11 bases, with 21 bases between them. The CDR3 runs 14 residues. Looked up from germline, CDR1 is ENHRY and CDR2 is SYGVKD. The CDR3 bases are TGTGCCATCAGTCGACCGAGGGATCCCCAAGCGGCTTTCTTT. This sequence encodes CAISRPRDPQAAFF.

This clone was observed once. This rearrangement joins TRBV7-2 to TRBJ1-2; unclear D gene. Germline loops: CDR1 SGHTA, CDR2 FQGNSA. V dropped 4 bases and J dropped 5 bases, with 14 bases sitting between them. This CDR3 is built from 14 residues. The DNA for the CDR3 is TGTGCCAGCAGCTCGCCAACCGGGGTTTATGGCTACACCTTC. The encoded protein is CASSSPTGVYGYTF.

The V call is TRBV27, the J call TRBJ2-7; a weak D match, TRBD1 (6 bases). Germline CDR1 is MNHEY and CDR2 is SMNVEV (reference sequence). V was clipped by 1 base and J by 4 bases, with 11 bases between them. This CDR3 is built from 14 residues. The CDR3 DNA follows: TGTGCCAGCAGTTTATTTGGGACAACGTACGAGCAGTACTTC. Translation gives CASSLFGTTYEQYF.

V is TRBV6-6 and J is TRBJ1-2; 7 bases match TRBD1. CDR3 size: 16 residues. J lost 8 bases, V lost 3 bases, and 15 bases had no gene match. Germline-derived CDR1 and CDR2 are MNHNY and SVGAGI (reference sequence). The CDR3, as DNA: TGTGCCAGCAGTTATGGAACAGGGGCCAGGGATGGAGGCTACACCTTC. Translating gives CASSYGTGARDGGYTF.

The chain employs TRBV29-1 and TRBJ2-2; weak D call: TRBD2 (5 bases). This CDR3 is built from 12 residues. The V end was cut by 3 bases, the J end by 3 bases, with 5 bases between. Germline V lookup: CDR1 SQVTM, CDR2 ANQGSEA. As DNA, the CDR3 is TGCAGCGTTGAGCGGGACACCGGGGAGCTGTTTTTT. The encoded protein is CSVERDTGELFF.

The gene calls are TRBV2 and TRBJ2-1; D not certain. The CDR3 sequence is 14 residues long. Trimming shortened V by 8 bases and J by 4 bases, and 15 bases separated the two germline ends. Germline loops: CDR1 SNHLY, CDR2 FYNNEI. The CDR3 nucleotides read TGTGCCAGCCTTGCCGGGTCCCCTTACAATGAGCAGTTCTTC. Residues: CASLAGSPYNEQFF.

The chain couples TRBV27 to TRBJ2-7, with 8 bases that match TRBD1. CDR1 and CDR2 from the germline V gene are MNHEY and SMNVEV (reference sequence). The CDR3 loop spans 14 amino acids. Trimming cost V 6 bases and J 4 bases; bases outside gene matches: 8. CDR3 amino acids: CASSPRTGLYEQYF. DNA of the CDR3: TGTGCCAGCAGCCCTAGGACAGGGTTGTACGAGCAGTACTTC.

The genes are TRBV9 and TRBJ2-5, with 7 bases lining up with TRBD2. The V gene's germline CDR1 is SGDLS and CDR2 YYNGEE. CDR3 length equals 15 residues. Unmatched junction bases numbered 11, after V lost 4 bases and J lost 5 bases. Written as DNA, the CDR3 is TGTGCCAGCAGCTTCAACGGCGGGGGAGGGGAGACCCAGTACTTC. As protein: CASSFNGGGGETQYF.

This chain connects TRBV7-2 to TRBJ2-3; 10 nucleotides match TRBD2. Unmatched junction bases numbered 6, after V lost 3 bases and J lost 0 bases. CDR1 SGHTA and CDR2 FQGNSA come from the germline V gene. The CDR3 is 17 amino acids. Here the CDR3 DNA reads TGTGCCAGCAGCTTGCGACTAGCGGGCGCTAGCACAGATACGCAGTATTTT. It yields the protein CASSLRLAGASTDTQYF.

The rearrangement uses TRBV10-2 and TRBJ1-2; TRBD1 matches at 7 bases. From germline, CDR1 is WSHSY and CDR2 SAAADI. The CDR3 has 11 amino acids. Germline trimming cut 8 bases from V and 5 bases from J; bases unmatched to any gene: 2. CDR3 nucleotide sequence: TGCGCCAGCGAGGGGGCATATGGCTACACCTTC. Encoded protein: CASEGAYGYTF.